These 23 T cell receptor beta chains were sequenced from one sample in a study of blood T cell repertoires in COVID-19. Clones were sequenced by immunoSEQ multiplex PCR, and TCRdb holds only the in-frame ones, with some missing. The sample includes roughly 360,000 clones, more than 75% seen only once; the top ten take about 1.2%. The sample consisted of peripheral blood. The receptors derive from a human donor with acute or convalescent COVID-19. The donor label of this sample is uncertain.

This sequence joins TRBV30 and TRBJ1-6; tentatively, D is TRBD1 (5 bases). Trimming cost V 3 bases and J 13 bases, with 16 bases left between them. Per germline, CDR1 GTSNPN and CDR2 SVGIG (reference sequence). The CDR3 is 13 residues long. The chain's CDR3 is CAWSGGDPLPLHF. The CDR3 DNA reads as TGTGCCTGGAGCGGGGGGGACCCCTTGCCCCTCCACTTT.

The chain uses TRBV2 and TRBJ2-5; the match to TRBD2 covers 14 bases. The length of the CDR3 is 16 residues. The germline gives CDR1 SNHLY, CDR2 FYNNEI. V dropped 6 bases and J dropped 5; count of bases not matched to a gene: 8. CDR3: CASRLTSGGAMETQYF. CDR3 bases: TGTGCCAGCAGGCTGACTAGCGGGGGGGCCATGGAGACCCAGTACTTC.

The V and J genes are TRBV3-1 (or the pseudogene TRBV3-2) and TRBJ2-7, with a possible D match to TRBD1 (7 bases). Germline V gene sequence: CDR1 LGHDT, CDR2 YNNKEL (reference sequence). Trimming cost V 4 bases and J 2 bases, with 18 bases left between them. The CDR3 spans 16 residues. CDR3 loop: CASSRRGTVSPYEQYF. In DNA, the CDR3 is TGTGCCAGCAGCCGTCGCGGGACAGTGTCACCCTACGAGCAGTACTTC.

The J gene is TRBJ2-2, the V gene TRBV7-9; TRBD1 is a possible D gene (7 bases). Between the trimmed V and J ends, which lost 3 bases and 1 base, there was a span of 12 bases. CDR1 is SEHNR and CDR2 is FQNEAQ in the germline V gene (reference sequence). This CDR3 is 16 amino acids long. CDR3 amino acids: CASSFRQGGNTGELFF. CDR3 nucleotides: TGTGCCAGCAGCTTCCGACAGGGAGGGAACACCGGGGAGCTGTTTTTT.

A single count supports this clone. This chain connects TRBV5-1 to TRBJ2-5; D is ambiguous. Per the germline V gene, CDR1 is SGHRS and CDR2 is YFSETQ. The CDR3 length is 15 residues. The V end was cut by 2 bases, the J end by 5 bases, with 16 bases between. This CDR3 is CASSLSPRIWETQYF. In DNA form, the CDR3 reads TGCGCCAGCAGCTTATCTCCTAGGATCTGGGAGACCCAGTACTTC. Drawing the rest from reference TRBV5-1 and TRBJ2-5, the complete variable domain is KAGVTQTPRYLIKTRGQQVTLSCSPISGHRSVSWYQQTPGQGLQFLFEYFSETQRNKGNFPGRFSGRQFSNSRSEMNVSTLELGDSALYLCASSLSPRIWETQYFGPGTRLLVL.

The genes are TRBV30 and TRBJ1-6; 9 positions match TRBD1. This CDR3 is built from 13 residues. Per the germline V gene, CDR1 is GTSNPN and CDR2 is SVGIG (reference sequence). The V gene end was trimmed by 7 bases and the J gene end by 9 bases; junction bases not matched to a gene: 7. CDR3 loop: CASSTGGGSPLHF. CDR3 in DNA: TGTGCCTCCTCGACAGGGGGTGGTTCACCCCTCCACTTT.

In DNA form, the CDR3 reads TGTGCCAGCAGCACAAACAGGGGGCGTGGAGAGACCCAGTACTTC. Its translation is CASSTNRGRGETQYF. The chain joins TRBV7-6 to TRBJ2-5; the match to TRBD1 covers 9 bases. Germline V gene sequence: CDR1 SGHVS, CDR2 FNYEAQ. The CDR3 has 15 residues. With V trimmed by 5 bases and J by 4 bases, 8 bases remained unmatched.

The CDR3 nucleotides read TGTGCCAGCAAAATGACAGGCCGCAATCAGCCCCAGCATTTT. This codes for CASKMTGRNQPQHF. The genes are TRBV6-5 and TRBJ1-5; maybe TRBD1 (6 bases). Looked up from germline, CDR1 is MNHEY and CDR2 is SVGAGI. The CDR3 is 14 amino acids. V was clipped by 7 bases and J by 2 bases, with 12 bases between them.

This clone appeared a few times. This sequence joins TRBV7-9 and TRBJ1-3, with D perhaps TRBD1 (5 bases). This CDR3 is built from 15 residues. V gave up 2 bases and J gave up 1 base, with 9 bases separating them. Germline V gene lookup returns CDR1 SEHNR and CDR2 FQNEAQ (reference sequence). The CDR3 sequence is CASSLLAGSGNTIYF. The CDR3 nucleotides are TGTGCCAGCAGCTTACTGGCAGGGTCTGGAAACACCATATATTTT.

CDR3: CASTHSGTRNTDTQYF. Here the CDR3 DNA reads TGTGCCAGCACCCATAGCGGCACACGAAACACAGATACGCAGTATTTT. V and J are TRBV27 and TRBJ2-3; TRBD2 might be the D (6 bases). CDR1 is MNHEY and CDR2 is SMNVEV in the germline V gene (reference sequence). Trimming left V 7 bases short and J 2 bases short, with 19 bases between. The CDR3 consists of 16 residues.

This clone has more than one count but fewer than ten. The chain joins TRBV10-2 to TRBJ1-2; the D is unclear. CDR3 length: 14 residues. Trimming left V 9 bases short and J 0 bases short, with 14 bases between. Germline assignment: CDR1 WSHSY and CDR2 SAAADI. The CDR3 DNA reads TGCGCCAGTACTTATGACAAAACTAACTATGGCTACACCTTC. It codes for CASTYDKTNYGYTF.

Concerning this clone: Other DNA sequences in this specimen translate into the identical CDR3. The chain employs TRBV30 and TRBJ1-2; D call uncertain. Germline loops: CDR1 GTSNPN, CDR2 SVGIG (reference sequence). V lost 1 base and J lost 4, with 7 bases in between. The CDR3 contains 12 residues. CDR3 in amino acids: CAWSGGLYGYTF. CDR3 DNA sequence: TGTGCCTGGAGTGGAGGACTCTATGGCTACACCTTC.

The chain links TRBV10-1 to TRBJ2-3, with TRBD2 matching over 11 bases. The trim removed 6 bases at V and 3 bases at J, leaving 5 bases unmatched. The CDR3 consists of 15 residues. In germline, CDR1 is WNHNN, CDR2 SYGVQD (reference sequence). The CDR3 loop is CASSLLAGVTDTQYF. As DNA, the CDR3 is TGCGCCAGCAGCCTACTAGCGGGAGTTACAGATACGCAGTATTTT.

This rearrangement joins TRBV2 to TRBJ2-2, with D possibly matching TRBD1 (6 bases). The CDR3 has 15 amino acids. Germline CDR1 is SNHLY and CDR2 is FYNNEI. Between the trimmed V and J ends, which lost 10 bases and 6 bases, there was a span of 21 bases. CDR3 in amino acids: CAIITTGYGPGELFF. The DNA of the CDR3 is TGTGCCATCATTACAACAGGGTATGGTCCCGGGGAGCTGTTTTTT.

The J gene is TRBJ1-2, the V gene TRBV6-5, with TRBD1 matching over 9 bases. The V and J ends lost 7 bases and 3 bases, in that order; junction bases with no gene match: 6. Germline loops: CDR1 MNHEY, CDR2 SVGAGI. The CDR3 loop spans 14 amino acids. CDR3 region: CASTTDRGYYGYTF. The CDR3 DNA is TGTGCCAGCACCACGGACAGGGGCTACTATGGCTACACCTTC.

The V and J genes are TRBV18 and TRBJ1-2; D unclear. The V gene's germline CDR1 is KGHSH and CDR2 LQKENI. V lost 6 bases and J lost 4, with 15 bases in between. CDR3 size: 14 residues. CDR3: CASSPNAVLYGYTF. The CDR3 DNA reads as TGTGCCAGCTCCCCGAACGCAGTTCTCTATGGCTACACCTTC. Based on the CDR3 plus reference TRBV18 and TRBJ1-2, the full variable domain is NAGVMQNPRHLVRRRGQEARLRCSPMKGHSHVYWYRQLPEEGLKFMVYLQKENIIDESGMPKERFSAEFPKEGPSILRIQQVVRGDSAAYFCASSPNAVLYGYTFGSGTRLTVV.

The J gene is TRBJ2-4, the V gene TRBV6-5, with D possibly being TRBD1 (5 bases). CDR3 size: 15 residues. V lost 8 bases and J 0 bases, leaving 14 bases between the germline ends. CDR1 and CDR2 from the germline V gene are MNHEY and SVGAGI. The DNA for the CDR3 is TGTGCCAGCTGCGCTTCAGGGCGAGCCAAAAACATTCAGTACTTC. Its protein product is CASCASGRAKNIQYF.

The chain employs TRBV5-1 and TRBJ1-5; 10 bases agree with TRBD1. CDR3 length equals 15 residues. V shed 4 bases, J shed 0 bases, and the junction held 1 base outside the gene matches. CDR1 and CDR2 (germline): SGHRS, YFSETQ. The CDR3 bases are TGCGCCAGCAGCCGGACAGGGGGTAGCAATCAGCCCCAGCATTTT. It codes for CASSRTGGSNQPQHF.

V usage is TRBV24-1 and J usage is TRBJ2-1; maybe TRBD2 (5 bases). Trimming removed 0 bases at V and 11 bases at J, with 10 bases between. Looked up from germline, CDR1 is KGHDR and CDR2 is SFDVKD. The CDR3 runs 13 residues. The DNA for the CDR3 is TGTGCCACCAGTGATTTGTCCGGGAACAAGCAGTTCTTC. Translating it yields CATSDLSGNKQFF.

This clone was seen more than once but under ten times. The chain's CDR3 is CSASLGGLNYGYTF. CDR3 coding DNA: TGCAGTGCTAGTTTAGGGGGCCTTAACTATGGCTACACCTTC. V and J are TRBV20-1 and TRBJ1-2; 7 bases map to TRBD1. Germline V gene lookup returns CDR1 DFQATT and CDR2 SNEGSKA (reference sequence). There are 14 residues in the CDR3. The ends lost 3 bases at V and 1 base at J; junction bases unmatched: 5.

The J gene is TRBJ2-5, the V gene TRBV3-1 (or the pseudogene TRBV3-2), with TRBD2 identical over 7 bases. The CDR3 totals 16 residues. The V and J ends lost 4 bases and 1 base, in that order; junction bases with no gene match: 9. The germline CDR1 and CDR2 sequences are LGHDT and YNNKEL (reference sequence). DNA for the CDR3: TGTGCCAGCAGCCTGCGGGCTAGCGGATTCCAAGAGACCCAGTACTTC. Translating gives CASSLRASGFQETQYF.

The chain links TRBV18 to TRBJ2-5, with D perhaps TRBD1 (5 bases). The CDR3 length is 16 residues. V lost 3 bases and J 5 bases, leaving 19 bases between the germline ends. The germline V gene has CDR1 KGHSH and CDR2 LQKENI. As DNA, the CDR3 is TGTGCCAGCTCACCCCTCCCATTCCAGGGTGCGGAGACCCAGTACTTC. Translated, it gives CASSPLPFQGAETQYF.

The gene calls are TRBV10-1 and TRBJ2-7; 15 bases map to TRBD2. V lost 6 bases and J lost 4; bases outside the gene matches: 1. Germline V gene lookup returns CDR1 WNHNN and CDR2 SYGVQD (reference sequence). The CDR3 has 14 residues. CDR3 residues: CASRGTSGRYEQYF. CDR3 nucleotides: TGCGCCAGCAGGGGGACTAGCGGGAGGTACGAGCAGTACTTC.